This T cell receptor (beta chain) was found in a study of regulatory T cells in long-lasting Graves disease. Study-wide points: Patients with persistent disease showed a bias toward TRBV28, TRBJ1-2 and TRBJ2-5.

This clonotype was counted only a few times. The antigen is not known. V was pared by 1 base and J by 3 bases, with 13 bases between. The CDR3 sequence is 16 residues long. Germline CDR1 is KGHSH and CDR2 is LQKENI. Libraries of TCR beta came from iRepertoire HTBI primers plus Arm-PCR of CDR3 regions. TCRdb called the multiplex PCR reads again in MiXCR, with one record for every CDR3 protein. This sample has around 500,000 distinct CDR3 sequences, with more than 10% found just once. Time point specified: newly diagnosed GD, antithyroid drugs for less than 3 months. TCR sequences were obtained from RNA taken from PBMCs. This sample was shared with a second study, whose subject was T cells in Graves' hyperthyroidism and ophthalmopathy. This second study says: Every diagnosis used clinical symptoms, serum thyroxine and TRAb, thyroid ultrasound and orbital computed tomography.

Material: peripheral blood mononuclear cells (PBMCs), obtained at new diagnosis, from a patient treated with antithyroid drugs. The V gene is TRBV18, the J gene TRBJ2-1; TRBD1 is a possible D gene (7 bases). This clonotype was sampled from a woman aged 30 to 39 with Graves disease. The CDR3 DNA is TGTGCCAGCTCACCACAACGCGGGACAGTCTACAATGAGCAGTTCTTC. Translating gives CASSPQRGTVYNEQFF. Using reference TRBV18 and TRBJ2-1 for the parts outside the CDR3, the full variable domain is NAGVMQNPRHLVRRRGQEARLRCSPMKGHSHVYWYRQLPEEGLKFMVYLQKENIIDESGMPKERFSAEFPKEGPSILRIQQVVRGDSAAYFCASSPQRGTVYNEQFFGPGTRLTVL.